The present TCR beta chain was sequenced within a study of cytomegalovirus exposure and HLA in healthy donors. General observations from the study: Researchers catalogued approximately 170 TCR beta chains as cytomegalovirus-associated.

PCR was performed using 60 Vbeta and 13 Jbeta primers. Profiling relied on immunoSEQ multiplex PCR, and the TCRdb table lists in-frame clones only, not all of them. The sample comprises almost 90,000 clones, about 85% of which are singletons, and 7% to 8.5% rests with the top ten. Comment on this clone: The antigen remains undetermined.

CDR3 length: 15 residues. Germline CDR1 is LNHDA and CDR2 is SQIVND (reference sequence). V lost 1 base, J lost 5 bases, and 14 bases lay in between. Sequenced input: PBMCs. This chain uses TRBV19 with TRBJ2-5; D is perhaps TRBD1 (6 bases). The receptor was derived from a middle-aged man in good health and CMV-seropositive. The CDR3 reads CASSIAGAGAETQYF. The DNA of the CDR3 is TGTGCCAGTAGTATAGCCGGGGCAGGGGCCGAGACCCAGTACTTC. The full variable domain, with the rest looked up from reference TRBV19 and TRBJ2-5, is DGGITQSPKYLFRKEGQNVTLSCEQNLNHDAMYWYRQDPGQGLRLIYYSQIVNDFQKGDIAEGYSVSREKKESFPLTVTSAQKNPTAFYLCASSIAGAGAETQYFGPGTRLLVL.